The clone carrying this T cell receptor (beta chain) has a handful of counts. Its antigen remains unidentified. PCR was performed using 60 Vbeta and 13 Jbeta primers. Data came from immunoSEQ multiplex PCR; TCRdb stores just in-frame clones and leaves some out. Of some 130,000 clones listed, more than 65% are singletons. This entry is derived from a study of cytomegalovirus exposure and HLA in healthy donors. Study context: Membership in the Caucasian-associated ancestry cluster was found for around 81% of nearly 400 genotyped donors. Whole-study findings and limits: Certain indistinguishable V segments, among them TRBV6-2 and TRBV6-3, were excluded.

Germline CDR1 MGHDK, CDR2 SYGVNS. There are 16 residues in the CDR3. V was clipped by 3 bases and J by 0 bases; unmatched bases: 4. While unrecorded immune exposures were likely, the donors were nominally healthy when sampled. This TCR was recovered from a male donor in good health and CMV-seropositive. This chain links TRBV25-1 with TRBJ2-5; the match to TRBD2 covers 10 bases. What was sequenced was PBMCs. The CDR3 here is CASSDGLAVYQETQYF. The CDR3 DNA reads TGTGCCAGCAGTGATGGACTAGCGGTTTACCAAGAGACCCAGTACTTC. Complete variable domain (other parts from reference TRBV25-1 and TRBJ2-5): EADIYQTPRYLVIGTGKKITLECSQTMGHDKMYWYQQDPGMELHLIHYSYGVNSTEKGDLSSESTVSRIRTEHFPLTLESARPSHTSQYLCASSDGLAVYQETQYFGPGTRLLVL.